These 3 T cell receptor beta chains were all obtained from the same sample, sequenced in a study of response to subunit inactivated influenza vaccine. TCRdb used MiXCR to reprocess the RT-PCR reads, holding one entry per CDR3 protein. The repertoire has roughly 700,000 distinct CDR3 sequences, around 14% of them found once; the top ten carry approximately 10%. The source was PBMCs from blood, collected roughly 13 days after vaccination. The receptors stem from a man aged 50-59 years who received an inactivated influenza vaccine.

This clonotype came up a few times. The V call is TRBV13, the J call TRBJ1-1; D is ambiguous. Germline CDR1 is PRHDT and CDR2 is FYEKMQ (reference sequence). The CDR3 sequence is 13 residues long. The V gene lost 0 bases and the J gene lost 4 bases, with 6 bases spanning the gap. The CDR3 DNA follows: TGTGCCAGCAGCTTAGGCCTCGTCACTGAAGCTTTCTTT. Translated, it gives CASSLGLVTEAFF.

This rearrangement joins TRBV6-7 to TRBJ2-2; 10 bases match TRBD2. TRBV6-7 is assigned to the ORF class and has an uncertain function. CDR3 length: 17 residues. Trimming at V came to 1 base and at J to 8 bases, leaving 10 bases not matched to a gene. The DNA of the CDR3 is TGTGCCAGCAGTTACTACCCGGGACTAGCGAGCGGGGGGGAGCTGTTTTTT. This gives the protein CASSYYPGLASGGELFF.

This clonotype has at least ten counts. The rearrangement joins TRBV4-3 to TRBJ1-2; D possibly corresponds to TRBD1 (5 bases). Looked up from germline, CDR1 is LGHNA and CDR2 is YSLEER. The CDR3 consists of 16 residues. V lost 0 bases, J lost 2 bases, and 13 bases lay in between. The CDR3, as DNA: TGCGCCAGCAGCCAAGAGGTACTCCAGGGAAACTATGGCTACACCTTC. Amino acids: CASSQEVLQGNYGYTF.